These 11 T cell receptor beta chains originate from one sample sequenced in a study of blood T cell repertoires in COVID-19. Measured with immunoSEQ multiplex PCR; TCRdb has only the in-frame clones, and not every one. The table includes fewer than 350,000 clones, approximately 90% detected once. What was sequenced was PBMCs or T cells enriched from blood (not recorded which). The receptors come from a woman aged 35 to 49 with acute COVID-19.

CDR3 sequence reads: CASSNLLSPEQYF. DNA for the CDR3: TGTGCCAGCAGCAACCTCCTAAGCCCGGAGCAGTACTTC. This chain connects TRBV7-2 to TRBJ2-7; D call uncertain. Per the germline V gene, CDR1 is SGHTA and CDR2 is FQGNSA. This CDR3 has 13 amino acids. V was clipped by 5 bases and J by 7 bases, with 15 bases between them.

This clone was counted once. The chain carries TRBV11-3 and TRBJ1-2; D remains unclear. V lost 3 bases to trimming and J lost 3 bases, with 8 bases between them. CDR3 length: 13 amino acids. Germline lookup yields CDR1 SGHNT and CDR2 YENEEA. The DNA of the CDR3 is TGTGCCAGCAGCTTGGTGGGCGACTATGGCTACACCTTC. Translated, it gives CASSLVGDYGYTF.

CDR3 in amino acids: CASPVPLQGLTEAFF. DNA for the CDR3: TGTGCCAGCCCCGTTCCGTTACAGGGCTTGACTGAAGCTTTCTTT. The chain employs TRBV24-1 and TRBJ1-1; TRBD1 is a possible D gene (6 bases). This CDR3 contains 15 residues. Germline loops: CDR1 KGHDR, CDR2 SFDVKD. V lost 11 bases and J lost 5, with 23 bases in between.

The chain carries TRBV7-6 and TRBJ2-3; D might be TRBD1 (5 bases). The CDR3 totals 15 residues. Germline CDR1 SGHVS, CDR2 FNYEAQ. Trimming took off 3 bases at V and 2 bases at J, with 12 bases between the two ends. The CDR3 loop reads CASSLMTANTDTQYF. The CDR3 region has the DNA TGTGCCAGCAGCTTGATGACAGCCAACACAGATACGCAGTATTTT. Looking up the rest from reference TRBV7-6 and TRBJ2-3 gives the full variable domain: GAGVSQSPRYKVTKRGQDVALRCDPISGHVSLYWYRQALGQGPEFLTYFNYEAQQDKSGLPNDRFSAERPEGSISTLTIQRTEQRDSAMYRCASSLMTANTDTQYFGPGTRLTVL.

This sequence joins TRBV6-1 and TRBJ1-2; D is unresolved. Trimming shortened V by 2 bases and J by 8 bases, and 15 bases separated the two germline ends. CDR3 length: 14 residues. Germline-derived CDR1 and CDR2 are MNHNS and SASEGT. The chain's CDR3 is CASSEPREVRGYTF. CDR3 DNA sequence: TGTGCCAGCAGTGAACCGCGGGAAGTTCGGGGCTACACCTTC.

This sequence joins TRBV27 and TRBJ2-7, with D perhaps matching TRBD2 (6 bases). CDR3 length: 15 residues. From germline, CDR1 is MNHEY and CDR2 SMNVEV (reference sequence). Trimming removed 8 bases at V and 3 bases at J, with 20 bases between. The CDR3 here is CASGKRGSGFYEQYF. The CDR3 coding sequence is TGTGCCAGCGGTAAGAGGGGTAGCGGATTCTACGAGCAGTACTTC.

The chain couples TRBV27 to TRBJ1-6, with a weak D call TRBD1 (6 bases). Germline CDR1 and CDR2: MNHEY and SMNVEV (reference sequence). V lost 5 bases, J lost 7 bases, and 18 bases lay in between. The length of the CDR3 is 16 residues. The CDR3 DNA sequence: TGTGCCAGCAGTCGGGGGGGCAGGGGCCTCAATTCACCCCTCCACTTT. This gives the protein CASSRGGRGLNSPLHF.

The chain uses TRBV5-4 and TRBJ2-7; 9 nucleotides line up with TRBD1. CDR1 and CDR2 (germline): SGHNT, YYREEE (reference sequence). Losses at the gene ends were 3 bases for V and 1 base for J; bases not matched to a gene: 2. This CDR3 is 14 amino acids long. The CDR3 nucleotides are TGTGCCAGCAGCTGGGACAGGGCGTCCTACGAGCAGTACTTC. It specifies CASSWDRASYEQYF.

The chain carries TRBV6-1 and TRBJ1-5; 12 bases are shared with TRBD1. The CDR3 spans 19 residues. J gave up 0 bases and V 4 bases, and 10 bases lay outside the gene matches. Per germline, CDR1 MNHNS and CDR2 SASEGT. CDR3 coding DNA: TGTGCCAGCAGTGGGACCGGGACAGGGGGCGCGAGTAGCAATCAGCCCCAGCATTTT. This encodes CASSGTGTGGASSNQPQHF.

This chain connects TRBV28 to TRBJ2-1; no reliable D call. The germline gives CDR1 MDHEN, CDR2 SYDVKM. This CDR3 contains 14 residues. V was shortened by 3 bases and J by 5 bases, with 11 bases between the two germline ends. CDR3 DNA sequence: TGTGCCAGCAGTTTCCTCGCGGCAGACAATGAGCAGTTCTTC. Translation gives CASSFLAADNEQFF.

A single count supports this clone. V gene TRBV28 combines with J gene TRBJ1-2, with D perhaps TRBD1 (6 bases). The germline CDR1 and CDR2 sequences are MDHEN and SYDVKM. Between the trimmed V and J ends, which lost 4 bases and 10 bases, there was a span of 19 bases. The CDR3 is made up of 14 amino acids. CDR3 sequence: CASSSGRGGRYYTF. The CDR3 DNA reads TGTGCCAGCAGTTCGGGAAGGGGGGGAAGGTACTACACCTTC.